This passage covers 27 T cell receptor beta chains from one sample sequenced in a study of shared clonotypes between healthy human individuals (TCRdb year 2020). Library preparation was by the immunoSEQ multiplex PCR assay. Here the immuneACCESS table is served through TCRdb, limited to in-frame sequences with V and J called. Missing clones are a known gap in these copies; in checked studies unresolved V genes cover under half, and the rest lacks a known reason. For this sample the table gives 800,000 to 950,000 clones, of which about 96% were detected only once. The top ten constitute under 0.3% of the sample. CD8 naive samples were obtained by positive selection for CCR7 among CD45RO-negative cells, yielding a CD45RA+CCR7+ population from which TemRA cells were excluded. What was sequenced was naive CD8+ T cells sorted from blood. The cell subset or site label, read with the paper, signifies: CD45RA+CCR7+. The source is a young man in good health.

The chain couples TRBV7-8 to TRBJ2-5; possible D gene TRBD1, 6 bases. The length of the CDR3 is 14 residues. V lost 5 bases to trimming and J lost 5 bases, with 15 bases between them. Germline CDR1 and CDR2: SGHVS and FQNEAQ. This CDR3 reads CASSNRDVRETQYF. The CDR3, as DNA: TGTGCCAGCAGCAACAGGGACGTGCGGGAGACCCAGTACTTC.

The CDR3 bases are TGTGCCAGCAGCTTAGAAGCGGCAGGGGTCTACGCGAACACCGGGGAGCTGTTTTTT. Its translation: CASSLEAAGVYANTGELFF. J is TRBJ2-2 and V is TRBV7-6, with D possibly matching TRBD1 (6 bases). This CDR3 has 19 amino acids. CDR1 SGHVS and CDR2 FNYEAQ come from the germline V gene. Trimming took off 1 base at V and 0 bases at J, with 18 bases between the two ends.

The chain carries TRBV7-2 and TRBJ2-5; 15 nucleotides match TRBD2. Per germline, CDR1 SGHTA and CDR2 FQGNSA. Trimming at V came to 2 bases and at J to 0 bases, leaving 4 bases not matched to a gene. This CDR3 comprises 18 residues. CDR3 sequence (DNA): TGTGCCAGCAGCTTAAACGGACTAGCGGGAGGGAACCAAGAGACCCAGTACTTC. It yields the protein CASSLNGLAGGNQETQYF.

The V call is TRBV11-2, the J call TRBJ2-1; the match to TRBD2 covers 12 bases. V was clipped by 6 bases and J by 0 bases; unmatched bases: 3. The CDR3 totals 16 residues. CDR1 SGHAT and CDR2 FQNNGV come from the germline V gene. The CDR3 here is CASRRTSGASYNEQFF. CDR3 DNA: TGTGCCAGCAGGCGGACTAGCGGGGCCTCCTACAATGAGCAGTTCTTC.

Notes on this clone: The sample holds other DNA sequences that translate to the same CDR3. The CDR3 is CSVGTSGSYEQYF. As DNA, the CDR3 is TGCAGCGTGGGGACTAGCGGCTCCTACGAGCAGTACTTC. This sequence joins TRBV29-1 and TRBJ2-7, with 11 bases that match TRBD2. This CDR3 region has 13 residues. Trimming took 6 bases from V and 0 from J; bases not matched to a gene: 1. The germline CDR1 and CDR2 sequences are SQVTM and ANQGSEA.

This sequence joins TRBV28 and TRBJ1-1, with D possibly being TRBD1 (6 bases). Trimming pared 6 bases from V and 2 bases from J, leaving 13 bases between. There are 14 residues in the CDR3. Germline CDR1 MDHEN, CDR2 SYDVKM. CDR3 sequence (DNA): TGTGCCAGCAGACCCGGGACAACAAACACTGAAGCTTTCTTT. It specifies CASRPGTTNTEAFF. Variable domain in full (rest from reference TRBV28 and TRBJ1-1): DVKVTQSSRYLVKRTGEKVFLECVQDMDHENMFWYRQDPGLGLRLIYFSYDVKMKEKGDIPEGYSVSREKKERFSLILESASTNQTSMYLCASRPGTTNTEAFFGQGTRLTVV.

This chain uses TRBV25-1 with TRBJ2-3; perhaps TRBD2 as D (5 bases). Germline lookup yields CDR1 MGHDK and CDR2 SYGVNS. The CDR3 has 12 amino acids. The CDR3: CATRAGPDTQYF. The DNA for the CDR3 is TGTGCAACACGCGCGGGCCCAGATACGCAGTATTTT.

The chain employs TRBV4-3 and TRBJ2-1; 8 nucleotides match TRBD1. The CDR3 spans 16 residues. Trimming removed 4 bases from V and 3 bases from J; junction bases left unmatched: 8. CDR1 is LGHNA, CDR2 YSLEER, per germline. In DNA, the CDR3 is TGCGCCAGCAGCCTAACTGGACAGGGTCGCTACAATGAGCAGTTCTTC. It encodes CASSLTGQGRYNEQFF.

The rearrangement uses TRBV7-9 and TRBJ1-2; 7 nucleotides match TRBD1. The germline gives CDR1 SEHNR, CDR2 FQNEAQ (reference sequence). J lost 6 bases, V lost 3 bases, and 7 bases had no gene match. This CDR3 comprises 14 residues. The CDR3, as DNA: TGTGCCAGCAGCTTCACAGGGGTAGTCGATGGCTACACCTTC. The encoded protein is CASSFTGVVDGYTF.

The CDR3 DNA sequence: TGTGCCAGCAGTAAATTAGCGGGAGAGATTGTGGACGAGCAGTACTTC. It yields the protein CASSKLAGEIVDEQYF. The rearrangement links TRBV7-9 to TRBJ2-7, with 9 bases lining up with TRBD2. There are 16 residues in the CDR3. Germline CDR1 SEHNR, CDR2 FQNEAQ (reference sequence). The junction had 14 bases not matched to a gene; V was cut back by 6 bases and J by 5 bases. The complete variable domain, with remaining parts taken from reference TRBV7-9 and TRBJ2-7, reads DTGVSQNPRHKITKRGQNVTFRCDPISEHNRLYWYRQTLGQGPEFLTYFQNEAQLEKSRLLSDRFSAERPKGSFSTLEIQRTEQGDSAMYLCASSKLAGEIVDEQYFGPGTRLTVT.

In DNA form, the CDR3 reads TGTGCCAGCAGCTTATTCCGAGACACTGAAGCTTTCTTT. Translating it yields CASSLFRDTEAFF. The chain couples TRBV11-2 to TRBJ1-1, with D hard to call. The CDR3 is made up of 13 amino acids. Looked up from germline, CDR1 is SGHAT and CDR2 is FQNNGV. V lost 2 bases and J lost 3, with 7 bases in between. Full variable domain (rest looked up from reference TRBV11-2 and TRBJ1-1): EAGVAQSPRYKIIEKRQSVAFWCNPISGHATLYWYQQILGQGPKLLIQFQNNGVVDDSQLPKDRFSAERLKGVDSTLKIQPAKLEDSAVYLCASSLFRDTEAFFGQGTRLTVV.

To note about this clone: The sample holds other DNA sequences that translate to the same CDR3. The CDR3 sequence: CASSQDLDQPQHF. The CDR3 DNA sequence: TGTGCCAGCAGCCAAGATTTGGATCAGCCCCAGCATTTT. The J gene is TRBJ1-5, the V gene TRBV14; D not certain. This CDR3 spans 13 amino acids. CDR1 is SGHDN, CDR2 FVKESK, per germline. V dropped 0 bases and J dropped 5 bases, with 5 bases sitting between them.

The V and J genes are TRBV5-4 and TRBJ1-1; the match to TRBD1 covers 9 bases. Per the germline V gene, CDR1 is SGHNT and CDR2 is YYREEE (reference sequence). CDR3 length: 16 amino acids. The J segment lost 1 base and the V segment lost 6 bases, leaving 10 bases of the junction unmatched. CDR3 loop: CASNTAGTGPNTEAFF. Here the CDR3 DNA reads TGTGCCAGCAACACAGCCGGGACAGGGCCGAACACTGAAGCTTTCTTT.

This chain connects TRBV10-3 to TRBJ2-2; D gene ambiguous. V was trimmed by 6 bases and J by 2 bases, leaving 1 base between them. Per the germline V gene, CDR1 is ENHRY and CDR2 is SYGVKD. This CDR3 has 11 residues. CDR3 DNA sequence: TGTGCCATCAGCAACACCGGGGAGCTGTTTTTT. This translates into CAISNTGELFF.

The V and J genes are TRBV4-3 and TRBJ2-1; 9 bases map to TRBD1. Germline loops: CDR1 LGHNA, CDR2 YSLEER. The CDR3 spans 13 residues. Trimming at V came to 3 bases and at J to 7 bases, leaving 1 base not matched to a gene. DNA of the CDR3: TGCGCCAGCAGCCAGACAGGGGGGAATGAGCAGTTCTTC. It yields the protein CASSQTGGNEQFF.

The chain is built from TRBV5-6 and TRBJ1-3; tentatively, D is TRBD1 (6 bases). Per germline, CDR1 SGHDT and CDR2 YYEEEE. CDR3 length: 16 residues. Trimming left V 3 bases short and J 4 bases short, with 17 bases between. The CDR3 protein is CASSSDLDRGGNTIYF. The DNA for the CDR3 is TGTGCCAGCAGCTCGGATTTGGACAGAGGGGGAAACACCATATATTTT.

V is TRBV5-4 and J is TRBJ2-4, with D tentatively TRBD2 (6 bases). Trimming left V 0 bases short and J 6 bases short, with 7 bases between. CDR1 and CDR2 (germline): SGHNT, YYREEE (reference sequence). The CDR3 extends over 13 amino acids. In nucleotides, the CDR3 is TGTGCCAGCAGCTTGGCGGAGGGAAACATTCAGTACTTC. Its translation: CASSLAEGNIQYF.

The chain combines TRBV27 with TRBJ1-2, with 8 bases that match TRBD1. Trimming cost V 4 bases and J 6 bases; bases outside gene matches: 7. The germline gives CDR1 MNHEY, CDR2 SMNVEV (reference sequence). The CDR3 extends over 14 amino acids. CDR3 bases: TGTGCCAGCAGTTCTTTGGACAGGGAGGATGGCTACACCTTC. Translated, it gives CASSSLDREDGYTF.

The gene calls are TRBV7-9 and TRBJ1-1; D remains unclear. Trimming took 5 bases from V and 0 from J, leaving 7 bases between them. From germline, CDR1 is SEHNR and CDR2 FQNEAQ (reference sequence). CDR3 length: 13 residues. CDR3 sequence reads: CASSPPVNTEAFF. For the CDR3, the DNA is TGTGCCAGCAGCCCTCCCGTGAACACTGAAGCTTTCTTT.

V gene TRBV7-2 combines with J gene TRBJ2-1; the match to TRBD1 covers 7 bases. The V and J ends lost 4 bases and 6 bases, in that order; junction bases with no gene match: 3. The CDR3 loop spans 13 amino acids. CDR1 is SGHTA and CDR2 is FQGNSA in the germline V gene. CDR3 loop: CASSSDRANEQFF. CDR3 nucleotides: TGTGCCAGCAGCTCCGACAGGGCCAATGAGCAGTTCTTC.

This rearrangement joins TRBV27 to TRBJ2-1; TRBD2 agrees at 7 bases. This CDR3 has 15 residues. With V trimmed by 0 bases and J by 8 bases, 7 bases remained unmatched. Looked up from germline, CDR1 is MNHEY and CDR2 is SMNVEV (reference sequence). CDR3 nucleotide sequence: TGTGCCAGCAGTTTATCTGTACTAGCGTTCCATGAGCAGTTCTTC. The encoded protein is CASSLSVLAFHEQFF.

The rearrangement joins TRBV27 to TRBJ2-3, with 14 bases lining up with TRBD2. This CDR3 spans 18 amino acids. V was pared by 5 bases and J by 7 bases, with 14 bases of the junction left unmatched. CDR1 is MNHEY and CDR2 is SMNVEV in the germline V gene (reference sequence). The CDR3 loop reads CASSALFLGLAGVHTQYF. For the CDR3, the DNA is TGTGCCAGCAGTGCCCTCTTTTTGGGACTAGCGGGAGTACATACGCAGTATTTT.

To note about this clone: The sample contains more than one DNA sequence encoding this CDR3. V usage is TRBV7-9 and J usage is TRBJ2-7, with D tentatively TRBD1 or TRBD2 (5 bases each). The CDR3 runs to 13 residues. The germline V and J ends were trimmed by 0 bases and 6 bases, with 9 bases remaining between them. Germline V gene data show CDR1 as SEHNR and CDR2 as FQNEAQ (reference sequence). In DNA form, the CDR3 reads TGTGCCAGCAGCTTAGCAACGGGGCGCGAGCAGTACTTC. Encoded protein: CASSLATGREQYF.

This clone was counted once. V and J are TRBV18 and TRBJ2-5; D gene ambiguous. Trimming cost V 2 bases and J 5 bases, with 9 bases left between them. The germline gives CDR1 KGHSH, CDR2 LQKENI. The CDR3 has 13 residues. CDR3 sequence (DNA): TGTGCCAGCTCACCAATAGGAGAGGAGACCCAGTACTTC. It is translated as CASSPIGEETQYF.

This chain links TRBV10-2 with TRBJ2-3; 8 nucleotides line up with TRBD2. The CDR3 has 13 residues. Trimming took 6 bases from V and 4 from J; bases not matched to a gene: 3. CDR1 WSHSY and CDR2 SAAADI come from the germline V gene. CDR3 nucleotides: TGCGCCAGCAGGACTAGCGAAGCAGATACGCAGTATTTT. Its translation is CASRTSEADTQYF.

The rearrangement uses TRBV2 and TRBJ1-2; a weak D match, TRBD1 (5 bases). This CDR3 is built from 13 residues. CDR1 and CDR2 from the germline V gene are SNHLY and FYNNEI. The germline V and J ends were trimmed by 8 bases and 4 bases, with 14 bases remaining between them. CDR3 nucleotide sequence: TGTGCCAGCGGTCCGGGGCAGGGCTATGGCTACACCTTC. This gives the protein CASGPGQGYGYTF.

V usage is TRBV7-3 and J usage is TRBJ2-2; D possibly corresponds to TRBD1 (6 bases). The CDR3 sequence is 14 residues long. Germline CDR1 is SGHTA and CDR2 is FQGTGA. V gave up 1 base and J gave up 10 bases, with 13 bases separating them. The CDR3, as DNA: TGTGCCAGCAGCTTAAGTGTGGGGGCGCCGGAGCTGTTTTTT. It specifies CASSLSVGAPELFF.